The next 11 T cell receptor beta chains were all read from a single sample in a study of T-cell reconstitution after alpha-beta-depleted transplantation in children. It was with unique molecular identifiers that the TCRbeta library was prepared. From the PCR reads, TCRdb called clonotypes with MiXCR, one entry per CDR3 protein. The table has more than 200,000 distinct CDR3 sequences, 8.4% seen once; the top ten hold under 40%. Sequencing used PBMCs, mostly from graft donor cells, obtained 360 days after TCRalphabeta/CD19-depleted stem cell transplant. The receptor source for this set is a male patient aged 2 to 9 who had a stem cell transplant for acute myeloid leukemia, so the T cells may come from the graft donor.

This clonotype was observed at least ten times. The chain employs TRBV7-9 and TRBJ1-1, with D unresolved. V was pared by 2 bases and J by 1 base, with 8 bases between. The CDR3 runs to 14 residues. Per the germline V gene, CDR1 is SEHNR and CDR2 is FQNEAQ (reference sequence). The CDR3 region is CASSLLGRNTEAFF. The DNA for the CDR3 is TGTGCCAGCAGCTTACTTGGCAGGAACACTGAAGCTTTCTTT.

The V call is TRBV7-2, the J call TRBJ2-3; D is perhaps TRBD2 (5 bases). The CDR3 runs 16 residues. V was trimmed by 1 base and J by 4 bases, leaving 15 bases between them. Germline CDR1 reads SGHTA; CDR2 reads FQGNSA. The CDR3 DNA sequence: TGTGCCAGCAGCTTAGTTGCGGGCCCCTCTTCAGATACGCAGTATTTT. It is translated as CASSLVAGPSSDTQYF.

This clonotype was counted only a few times. This rearrangement joins TRBV12-3 or TRBV12-4 to TRBJ2-7; D possibly corresponds to TRBD1 (5 bases). The germline V and J ends were trimmed by 4 bases and 4 bases, with 14 bases remaining between them. This CDR3 is 14 amino acids long. The CDR3 DNA reads as TGTGCCAGCAGTTCTGCGAGCAGGGCTTACGAGCAGTACTTC. Translated, it gives CASSSASRAYEQYF.

This chain joins TRBV5-6 and TRBJ2-7; D could derive from TRBD1 or TRBD2 (5 bases each). This CDR3 has 13 amino acids. Trimming left V 3 bases short and J 4 bases short, with 11 bases between. Germline loops: CDR1 SGHDT, CDR2 YYEEEE. In DNA form, the CDR3 reads TGTGCCAGCAGCTCCGGGGCTACATACGAGCAGTACTTC. The encoded protein is CASSSGATYEQYF.

In nucleotides, the CDR3 is TGTGCCAGCAGTCGGGGGACCGGGACTAGCGGGAGGGGCCCTTGGGATACGCAGTATTTT. This codes for CASSRGTGTSGRGPWDTQYF. This chain uses TRBV27 with TRBJ2-3, with 16 bases lining up with TRBD2. Trimming took 5 bases from V and 6 from J; bases not matched to a gene: 17. The CDR3 runs 20 residues. From germline, CDR1 is MNHEY and CDR2 SMNVEV (reference sequence).

The V gene is TRBV15, the J gene TRBJ2-5; tentatively, D is TRBD1 or TRBD2 (5 bases each). There are 14 residues in the CDR3. Deletions cut 8 bases from V and 1 base from J, with 14 bases between. Germline V gene lookup returns CDR1 LNHNV and CDR2 YYDKDF (reference sequence). CDR3 bases: TGTGCCACCTCACTGGGGACGGTCCAAGAGACCCAGTACTTC. The encoded protein is CATSLGTVQETQYF.

The V call is TRBV5-1, the J call TRBJ2-3; D possibly corresponds to TRBD2 (7 bases). The germline V gene encodes CDR1 SGHRS and CDR2 YFSETQ. V lost 0 bases, J lost 5 bases, and 13 bases lay in between. The CDR3 has 15 residues. The CDR3 is CASSLARGAEDTQYF. The CDR3, as DNA: TGCGCCAGCAGCTTGGCTCGGGGGGCGGAAGATACGCAGTATTTT.

This clonotype was seen repeatedly, ten times or more. The rearrangement joins TRBV28 to TRBJ2-7, with 8 bases matching TRBD1. V was pared by 3 bases and J by 3 bases, with 7 bases of the junction left unmatched. Per the germline V gene, CDR1 is MDHEN and CDR2 is SYDVKM. The CDR3 totals 15 residues. CDR3 amino acids: CASSLGRGLNYEQYV. In nucleotides, the CDR3 is TGTGCCAGCAGTTTGGGCAGGGGGCTAAACTACGAGCAGTACGTC.

Ten or more counts support this clonotype. V usage is TRBV4-3 and J usage is TRBJ2-1, with 9 bases identical to TRBD2. The CDR3 is 14 amino acids. The germline CDR1 and CDR2 sequences are LGHNA and YSLEER. J was trimmed by 11 bases and V by 0 bases; bases with no gene match: 5. The CDR3 DNA is TGCGCCAGCAGCCAAGATAGGCTAGCGGGAAAGCAGTTCTTC. Translated: CASSQDRLAGKQFF.

This clonotype was observed a single time. The V gene is TRBV7-6, the J gene TRBJ2-1, with TRBD2 identical over 13 bases. This CDR3 contains 17 residues. After removal of 5 bases from V and 8 bases from J, the junction contained 12 bases not matched to a gene. Germline V lookup: CDR1 SGHVS, CDR2 FNYEAQ. As DNA, the CDR3 is TGTGCCAGCAGCGACGGAAGGACTAGCGGGAGACGCTATGAGCAGTTCTTC. Its translation is CASSDGRTSGRRYEQFF.

V and J are TRBV6-5 and TRBJ2-5; D possibly corresponds to TRBD2 (5 bases). CDR1 is MNHEY, CDR2 SVGAGI, per germline. The CDR3 is made up of 15 amino acids. The V end was cut by 0 bases, the J end by 5 bases, with 13 bases between. In DNA form, the CDR3 reads TGTGCCAGCAGTTACTCGCTACCGGGCGGGGAGACCCAGTACTTC. The encoded protein is CASSYSLPGGETQYF.